The T cell receptor beta chain under discussion was sequenced for a study of T cell responses to AZD1222 COVID-19 vaccine. A note on this clone: Its cognate antigen is unknown.

Assay used: immunoSEQ multiplex PCR; TCRdb lists only in-frame clones, some missing. The table has 140,000 to 150,000 clones, approximately 93% seen once. Study results and limitations: Donors were mostly white British, more females; clonal diversity possibly underestimated. The study sampled repertoires only after the peak T cell response. Spike-spanning, vaccine-associated CD4 TCRs were dominant at 160-218 and 743-854. Rises in breadth and depth of Spike-specific TCRs came after two AZD1222 doses.

The source material was peripheral blood, sampled on day 0 of AZD1222 vaccination. This receptor was identified in an adult in good health.

CDR3 nucleotides: TGTGCCAGCAGCCTATTTATGGAGCCCCAGCATTTT. Translating it yields CASSLFMEPQHF. The chain joins TRBV7-9 to TRBJ1-5; no firm D call. V was pared by 5 bases and J by 8 bases, with 10 bases between. The CDR3 covers 12 residues. The germline gives CDR1 SEHNR, CDR2 FQNEAQ (reference sequence).